This TCR beta chain was recovered during a study of blood T cell repertoires in COVID-19. Some clones are missing from TCRdb's copy, which holds only in-frame ones; the method was immunoSEQ multiplex PCR. The data contain around 270,000 clones, roughly 84% of them singletons. V lost 0 bases, J lost 5 bases, and 11 bases stayed unmatched. The CDR3 loop spans 17 amino acids. CDR1 is LGHDT and CDR2 is YNNKEL in the germline V gene (reference sequence). This sequence joins TRBV3-1 (or the pseudogene TRBV3-2) and TRBJ2-7; 9 bases map to TRBD1. The sequence came from a woman in her thirties or forties who had recovered from COVID-19. The sequenced sample was peripheral blood. CDR3 residues: CASSQDLRTGVVHEQYF. The DNA for the CDR3 is TGTGCCAGCAGCCAAGATTTGAGGACAGGGGTTGTACACGAGCAGTACTTC.